Sequencing of this T cell receptor (beta chain) was carried out in a study of blood T cell repertoires in COVID-19. Study background: The cDNA or gDNA used as material had been derived from T cells, B-cell-depleted T cells, or PBMCs.

TCRdb's table, derived via immunoSEQ multiplex PCR, lists solely in-frame clones and lacks some. The data contain 100,000 or so clones, around 76% of them singletons. CDR3 size: 13 residues. Germline CDR1 and CDR2: MNHEY and SVGAGI. Trimming took 2 bases from V and 5 from J, leaving 7 bases between them. Sequenced sample: peripheral blood. The clonotype comes from a woman aged 70-85 years with acute or convalescent COVID-19. This chain links TRBV6-5 with TRBJ1-5, with unresolved D. In nucleotides, the CDR3 is TGTGCCAGCAGTTACGGGAGGCATCAGCCCCAGCATTTT. Protein sequence: CASSYGRHQPQHF.